This T cell receptor beta chain was obtained from a study of blood T cell repertoires in COVID-19. Overall study context: T cells, B-cell-depleted T cells, or PBMCs supplied cDNA or gDNA.

The V gene's germline CDR1 is WSHSY and CDR2 SAAADI. The V end lost 2 bases, the J end lost 2 bases, and 9 bases lay between the germline ends. The CDR3 is 14 amino acids. Profiling relied on immunoSEQ multiplex PCR, and the TCRdb table lists in-frame clones only, not all of them. The sample consists of about 360,000 clones, approximately 88% of them appearing once. The sequence came from a woman in her 40s with acute COVID-19. This chain connects TRBV10-2 to TRBJ1-2; a weak D match, TRBD1 (5 bases). The sequencing sample was made of PBMCs or T cells enriched from blood (not recorded which). The CDR3 sequence is CASSEDSLNYGYTF. CDR3 nucleotides: TGCGCCAGCAGTGAGGACAGTTTGAACTATGGCTACACCTTC.